This T cell receptor (beta chain) was sequenced during a study of T cells after yellow fever vaccination. The CDR3 is made up of 15 amino acids. Looked up from germline, CDR1 is SGHRS and CDR2 is YFSETQ. V lost 7 bases and J 1 base, leaving 17 bases between the germline ends. From the 5' RACE reads, TCRdb called clonotypes with MiXCR, one entry per CDR3 protein. Of approximately 550,000 distinct CDR3 sequences listed, less than 15% are singletons. This TCR derives from a young man who received the YFV17D yellow fever vaccine. The sample here was PBMCs, taken on the day of the yellow fever booster vaccination. The rearrangement joins TRBV5-1 to TRBJ1-1; D might be TRBD1 (5 bases). The CDR3 bases are TGCGCCAGCCGCAACCCCGGACACCGGAACACTGAAGCTTTCTTT. This sequence encodes CASRNPGHRNTEAFF.